This TCR beta chain was documented in a study of CD8 T cells in Susac syndrome. CDR1 and CDR2 (germline): MNHNS, SASEGT. CDR3 size: 17 residues. With V trimmed by 7 bases and J by 9 bases, 18 bases remained unmatched. An amount of RNA that ranged from 0.5 to 1 ug was reverse transcribed with random hexamers. TCRdb called the immunoSEQ multiplex PCR reads again in MiXCR, with one record for every CDR3 protein. Here the sample spans about 130,000 distinct CDR3 sequences, 95% being singletons. The TCR comes from a human donor with Susac syndrome. Sequencing was done on a sample of CD8+ T cells from PBMCs. V is TRBV6-1 and J is TRBJ2-1; TRBD2 aligns across 10 bases. CDR3 nucleotides: TGTGCCAGCATCCCCTCGGGGGCTAGCGGGAGAGGTGGTGAGCAGTTCTTC. It is translated as CASIPSGASGRGGEQFF.